This TCR beta chain was found in a study of cytomegalovirus exposure and HLA in healthy donors. Germline values: CDR1 SGHDT, CDR2 YYEEEE. The CDR3 spans 14 residues. V dropped 5 bases and J dropped 0 bases, with 9 bases sitting between them. With 60 Vbeta and 13 Jbeta primers, the PCR was carried out. TCRdb's table, derived via immunoSEQ multiplex PCR, lists solely in-frame clones and lacks some. The sample holds 210,000 or so clones, 80% to 90% seen once. The TCR was taken from a girl aged 2 to 9 in good health and CMV-seronegative. The source material was PBMCs. This sequence joins TRBV5-6 and TRBJ2-1; no clear D gene. The CDR3 region is CASRLMSSYNEQFF. The DNA for the CDR3 is TGTGCCAGCAGACTAATGAGCTCCTACAATGAGCAGTTCTTC.